Included here is one T cell receptor (beta chain) sequence, with context. The antigen is undetermined. The source of the sample is a study of graft-versus-host responses after intestinal transplantation. Study-wide context: Multivisceral, liver-intestinal, or isolated intestinal transplants were received by the recipients. Among the recipients, all got anti-thymocyte globulin induction and then tacrolimus and steroids for roughly three years. Study outcomes and limitations: Graft-donor T cell macrochimerism in patients accompanied high graft-versus-host to host-versus-graft clonal ratios in allografts. The highest levels of circulating GvH clones went along with early declines in HvG clones after transplant.

Here immunoSEQ multiplex PCR was the method, and the copy in TCRdb shows in-frame clones only, minus some. The top ten clones hold about 0.3% of a sample with around 90,000 clones, 92% of them seen once. Trimming at V came to 3 bases and at J to 4 bases, leaving 9 bases not matched to a gene. Germline V gene sequence: CDR1 SEHNR, CDR2 FQNEAQ (reference sequence). The CDR3 totals 16 residues. The sample here was unstimulated CD4+ T cells sorted from spleen or lymph node cells, taken before intestinal transplant. This TCR was sampled from a human donor who received an intestinal transplant. The chain is built from TRBV7-9 and TRBJ2-5, with TRBD1 identical over 9 bases. This chain's CDR3 is CASSFRDRDGGETQYF. The CDR3 nucleotides are TGTGCCAGCAGCTTCCGGGACAGGGATGGGGGAGAGACCCAGTACTTC. Drawing the rest from reference TRBV7-9 and TRBJ2-5, the complete variable domain is DTGVSQNPRHKITKRGQNVTFRCDPISEHNRLYWYRQTLGQGPEFLTYFQNEAQLEKSRLLSDRFSAERPKGSFSTLEIQRTEQGDSAMYLCASSFRDRDGGETQYFGPGTRLLVL.